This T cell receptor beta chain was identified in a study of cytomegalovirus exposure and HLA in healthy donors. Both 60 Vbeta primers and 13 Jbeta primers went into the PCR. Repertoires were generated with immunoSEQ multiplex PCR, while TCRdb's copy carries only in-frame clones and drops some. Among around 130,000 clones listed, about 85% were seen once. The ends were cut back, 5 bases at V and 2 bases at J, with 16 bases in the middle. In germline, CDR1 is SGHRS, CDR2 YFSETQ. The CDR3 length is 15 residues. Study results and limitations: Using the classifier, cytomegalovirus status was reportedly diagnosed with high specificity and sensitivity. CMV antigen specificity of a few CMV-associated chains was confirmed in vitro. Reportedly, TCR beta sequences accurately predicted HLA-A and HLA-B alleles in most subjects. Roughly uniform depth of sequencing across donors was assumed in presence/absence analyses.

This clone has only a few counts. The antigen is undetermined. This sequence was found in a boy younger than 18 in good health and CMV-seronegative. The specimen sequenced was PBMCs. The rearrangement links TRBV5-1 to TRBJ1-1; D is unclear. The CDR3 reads CASRSLPIPNTEAFF. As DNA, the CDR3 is TGCGCCAGCAGATCTCTTCCTATCCCCAACACTGAAGCTTTCTTT.